This T cell receptor beta chain is from a study of healthy donors' naive CD4 and CD8 T cells. Notes on the study in general: Chains were not paired, since alpha and beta were sequenced in bulk. Naive CD4+ and CD8+ cells reportedly differed in usage of most V and J genes. CDR3 charge plus V and J genes appeared to account for about an eighth of CD4/CD8 variance.

Trimming shortened V by 4 bases and J by 5 bases, and 20 bases separated the two germline ends. Germline assignment: CDR1 SQVTM and CDR2 ANQGSEA. The CDR3 runs to 15 residues. TCR libraries were built from 450 to 650 ng of total RNA by linear amplification. One entry per CDR3 protein results from TCRdb running MiXCR on the reads. The sample includes some 190,000 distinct CDR3 sequences, about 76% of them seen just once. Of note for this clonotype: Its antigen remains unidentified.

Sorting defined naive CD4+ as CD4+CD8-CD45RO-CD45RA+ and naive CD8+ as CD8+CD4-CD45RA+CD27bright. The sequence came from a pool of human donors in good health; the sample pools cells from several healthy donors. Sequencing was done on a sample of naive CD4+ and CD8+ T cells sorted from blood, pooled from several donors. The chain uses TRBV29-1 and TRBJ2-5, with D possibly matching TRBD2 (6 bases). CDR3 in DNA: TGCAGCGTTGTCCGCGGGACCATCACGAGTGAGACCCAGTACTTC. Translating gives CSVVRGTITSETQYF.